A selection of T cell receptor beta chains follows, all from one sample in a study of shared clonotypes between healthy human individuals. Measured with immunoSEQ multiplex PCR; TCRdb has only the in-frame clones, and not every one. Seen here are roughly 2,300,000 clones, 92% observed once, and the top ten hold 0.3% to 0.45%. The sequenced sample was naive CD4+ T cells from PBMCs. All receptors derive from a man in his late teens or twenties in good health. Some clones in this sample may be carry-over from other donors' samples. The CDR3 runs from the conserved cysteine through the conserved F or W. D genes are given only for firm matches. Expanded clones are given a class, and other clones once, few, many or no size at all.

J: TRBJ1-2
size: NA
length: 13
D: NA
V: TRBV5-8
CDR3: CASSLSRRYGYTF
DNA: TGTGCCAGCAGCTTGAGCAGACGCTATGGCTACACCTTC

J: TRBJ2-1
size: NA
length: 14
D: NA
V: TRBV5-1
CDR3: CASSLQTGYNEQFF
DNA: TGCGCCAGCAGCTTGCAGACTGGATACAATGAGCAGTTCTTC

J: TRBJ2-7
size: NA
length: 15
D: TRBD1
V: TRBV27
CDR3: CASSRAQGARYEQYF
DNA: TGTGCCAGCAGTCGCGCACAGGGGGCGCGATACGAGCAGTACTTC

J: TRBJ2-6
size: NA
length: 18
D: TRBD1
V: TRBV6-1
CDR3: CASSESKVRGLGANVLTF
DNA: TGTGCCAGCAGTGAATCGAAGGTCAGGGGGCTCGGGGCCAACGTCCTGACTTTC

J: TRBJ2-3
size: NA
length: 18
D: NA
V: TRBV28
CDR3: CASRSDSKPRLGTDTQYF
DNA: TGTGCCAGCAGGTCGGACAGCAAACCTAGATTGGGCACAGATACGCAGTATTTT

J: TRBJ2-7
size: NA
length: 13
D: NA
V: TRBV27
CDR3: CASSRRSAYEQYF
DNA: TGTGCCAGCAGTCGCCGGTCGGCCTACGAGCAGTACTTC

J: TRBJ1-1
size: NA
length: 13
D: NA
V: TRBV30
CDR3: CAWSKGLNTEAFF
DNA: TGTGCCTGGAGCAAGGGTTTGAACACTGAAGCTTTCTTT

J: TRBJ1-1
size: NA
length: 17
D: NA
V: TRBV27
CDR3: CASSHPRALLMNTEAFF
DNA: TGTGCCAGCAGTCACCCTCGGGCGCTTTTAATGAACACTGAAGCTTTCTTT

J: TRBJ2-1
size: NA
length: 18
D: NA
V: TRBV14
CDR3: CASSHGFGGESSYNEQFF
DNA: TGTGCCAGCAGCCACGGCTTTGGAGGGGAGAGCTCCTACAATGAGCAGTTCTTC

J: TRBJ1-1
size: NA
length: 16
D: NA
V: TRBV30
CDR3: CAWTYRFGVKNTEAFF
DNA: TGTGCCTGGACCTATAGGTTTGGAGTTAAGAACACTGAAGCTTTCTTT

J: TRBJ2-1
size: NA
length: 17
D: TRBD2
V: TRBV5-1
CDR3: CASSSRLAGGPRVGQFF
DNA: TGCGCCAGCAGCAGTAGACTAGCGGGAGGGCCGAGGGTAGGGCAGTTCTTC

J: TRBJ2-5
size: NA
length: 14
D: TRBD2
V: TRBV6-5
CDR3: CASSRGRGVETQYF
DNA: TGTGCCAGCAGTCGCGGGAGGGGGGTAGAGACCCAGTACTTC

J: TRBJ2-1
size: NA
length: 15
D: TRBD2
V: TRBV7-6
CDR3: CASSLGLADHREQFF
DNA: TGTGCCAGCAGCTTAGGACTAGCGGACCACAGGGAGCAGTTCTTC

J: TRBJ2-2
size: NA
length: 14
D: NA
V: TRBV6-1
CDR3: CASSDGPNTGELFF
DNA: TGTGCCAGCAGTGACGGGCCAAACACCGGGGAGCTGTTTTTT

J: TRBJ1-1
size: once
length: 14
D: NA
V: TRBV28
CDR3: CASSLWGRNTEAFF
DNA: TGTGCCAGCAGTTTATGGGGTCGGAACACTGAAGCTTTCTTT

J: TRBJ1-5
size: once
length: 13
D: NA
V: TRBV6-5
CDR3: CASSRLRDQPQHF
DNA: TGTGCCAGCAGTCGACTCAGGGATCAGCCCCAGCATTTT

J: TRBJ2-3
size: NA
length: 20
D: NA
V: TRBV10-1
CDR3: CASSVVVETGLRVGTDTQYF
DNA: TGCGCCAGCAGTGTAGTTGTTGAGACAGGTTTGCGGGTAGGCACAGATACGCAGTATTTT

J: TRBJ2-1
size: NA
length: 16
D: TRBD2
V: TRBV11-2
CDR3: CASSSVPGLAGNEQFF
DNA: TGTGCCAGCAGCAGCGTCCCGGGACTAGCCGGGAATGAGCAGTTCTTC

J: TRBJ2-3
size: NA
length: 15
D: NA
V: TRBV5-1
CDR3: CASSLVLAAADTQYF
DNA: TGCGCCAGCAGCTTGGTTCTAGCAGCCGCAGATACGCAGTATTTT

J: TRBJ2-5
size: NA
length: 15
D: NA
V: TRBV5-1
CDR3: CASSLETTYGETQYF
DNA: TGCGCCAGCAGCTTGGAAACCACGTACGGCGAGACCCAGTACTTC

J: TRBJ2-1
size: NA
length: 15
D: TRBD2
V: TRBV9
CDR3: CASSGREGIINEQFF
DNA: TGTGCCAGCTCCGGACGGGAGGGGATAATCAATGAGCAGTTCTTC

J: TRBJ2-5
size: NA
length: 16
D: TRBD1
V: TRBV9
CDR3: CASSAGRQGVFSTQYF
DNA: TGTGCCAGCAGCGCTGGGCGGCAGGGGGTGTTTTCGACCCAGTACTTC

J: TRBJ1-2
size: NA
length: 15
D: NA
V: TRBV9
CDR3: CASSVEIGLAGGYTF
DNA: TGTGCCAGCAGCGTAGAAATAGGGCTGGCAGGAGGCTACACCTTC

J: TRBJ2-2
size: NA
length: 17
D: NA
V: TRBV11-2
CDR3: CASSTGTTARGTGELFF
DNA: TGTGCCAGCAGCACCGGGACGACGGCTCGGGGCACCGGGGAGCTGTTTTTT

J: TRBJ2-1
size: NA
length: 16
D: TRBD1
V: TRBV4-2
CDR3: CASSQDGRQGAWEQFF
DNA: TGTGCCAGCAGCCAAGACGGGAGACAGGGGGCGTGGGAGCAGTTCTTC

J: TRBJ2-7
size: NA
length: 13
D: NA
V: TRBV7-2
CDR3: CASSLAPPSDCAF
DNA: TGTGCCAGCAGCTTAGCGCCCCCCAGCGACTGCGCCTTC

J: TRBJ2-1
size: NA
length: 15
D: NA
V: TRBV5-1
CDR3: CASSFRSSSYNEQFF
DNA: TGCGCCAGCAGCTTTAGGTCGAGCTCCTACAATGAGCAGTTCTTC

J: TRBJ2-1
size: NA
length: 15
D: TRBD1
V: TRBV9
CDR3: CASSPRGQGAGEQFF
DNA: TGTGCCAGCAGCCCCCGCGGACAGGGGGCGGGTGAGCAGTTCTTC

J: TRBJ1-1
size: NA
length: 14
D: TRBD1
V: TRBV19
CDR3: CASSIRGGYTEAFF
DNA: TGTGCCAGTAGTATCAGGGGGGGATACACTGAAGCTTTCTTT

J: TRBJ2-6
size: once
length: 15
D: NA
V: TRBV7-9
CDR3: CASSSRDTGANVLTF
DNA: TGTGCCAGCAGCAGTCGGGACACTGGGGCCAACGTCCTGACTTTC

J: TRBJ2-3
size: NA
length: 19
D: TRBD2
V: TRBV4-1
CDR3: CASSQEASSGRASTDTQYF
DNA: TGCGCCAGCAGCCAAGAGGCGTCTAGCGGGAGGGCGAGCACAGATACGCAGTATTTT

J: TRBJ1-5
size: NA
length: 13
D: NA
V: TRBV7-8
CDR3: CASSLFRNQPQHF
DNA: TGTGCCAGCAGCTTATTTCGAAATCAGCCCCAGCATTTT

J: TRBJ1-2
size: NA
length: 15
D: NA
V: TRBV11-2
CDR3: CASRPILGRLYGYTF
DNA: TGTGCCAGCAGGCCGATACTCGGCAGACTTTATGGCTACACCTTC

J: TRBJ2-1
size: NA
length: 15
D: TRBD2
V: TRBV2
CDR3: CASIGYSGGPGEQFF
DNA: TGTGCCAGCATCGGGTACAGCGGGGGCCCCGGGGAGCAGTTCTTC

J: TRBJ2-1
size: NA
length: 15
D: TRBD2
V: TRBV5-1
CDR3: CASSSASGPNNEQFF
DNA: TGCGCCAGCAGCTCCGCTAGCGGGCCGAACAATGAGCAGTTCTTC

J: TRBJ1-2
size: once
length: 13
D: NA
V: TRBV27
CDR3: CASSQTGNYGYTF
DNA: TGTGCCAGCAGCCAAACAGGAAACTATGGCTACACCTTC

J: TRBJ1-4
size: NA
length: 15
D: TRBD1
V: TRBV9
CDR3: CASSPPGDRNEKLFF
DNA: TGTGCCAGCAGCCCCCCGGGGGACAGGAATGAAAAACTGTTTTTT

J: TRBJ1-2
size: NA
length: 15
D: TRBD1
V: TRBV6-1
CDR3: CASSEGYRGPDGYTF
DNA: TGTGCCAGCAGTGAAGGTTACAGGGGGCCGGATGGCTACACCTTC

J: TRBJ1-2
size: NA
length: 15
D: NA
V: TRBV5-1
CDR3: CASSLGGITDYGYTF
DNA: TGCGCCAGCAGCTTGGGGGGAATCACGGACTATGGCTACACCTTC

J: TRBJ2-5
size: once
length: 15
D: NA
V: TRBV6-5
CDR3: CASSLGTGGWETQYF
DNA: NA

J: TRBJ2-2
size: NA
length: 18
D: TRBD1
V: TRBV25-1
CDR3: CASSAAGTATIKSGELFF
DNA: TGTGCCAGCAGTGCCGCCGGGACAGCTACCATAAAATCCGGGGAGCTGTTTTTT

J: TRBJ2-1
size: NA
length: 15
D: TRBD2
V: TRBV11-2
CDR3: CASSRTSGDFNEQFF
DNA: TGTGCCAGCAGCCGGACTAGCGGAGATTTTAATGAGCAGTTCTTC

J: TRBJ2-7
size: NA
length: 12
D: NA
V: TRBV6-5
CDR3: CASSYYGYEQYF
DNA: TGTGCCAGCAGTTATTACGGCTACGAGCAGTACTTC

J: TRBJ1-1
size: NA
length: 16
D: NA
V: TRBV5-1
CDR3: CASSLVVTPVRTEAFF
DNA: TGCGCCAGCAGCTTGGTGGTCACGCCCGTACGCACTGAAGCTTTCTTT

J: TRBJ2-1
size: NA
length: 12
D: NA
V: TRBV28
CDR3: CASSPGYNEQFF
DNA: TGTGCCAGCAGCCCTGGGTACAATGAGCAGTTCTTC

J: TRBJ1-2
size: NA
length: 13
D: TRBD1
V: TRBV6-1
CDR3: CATRGGLKDGYTF
DNA: TGTGCCACCAGGGGGGGGCTAAAGGATGGCTACACCTTC

J: TRBJ2-2
size: NA
length: 16
D: NA
V: TRBV5-1
CDR3: CASSLVPSSNTGELFF
DNA: TGCGCCAGCAGCTTGGTGCCTAGCTCGAACACCGGGGAGCTGTTTTTT

J: TRBJ2-1
size: NA
length: 16
D: TRBD2
V: TRBV19
CDR3: CASSGPGLAGYNEQFF
DNA: TGTGCCAGTAGTGGACCGGGACTAGCGGGGTACAATGAGCAGTTCTTC